This T cell receptor beta chain derives from a study of blood T cell repertoires in COVID-19. TCRdb keeps only in-frame clones here, not all; method: immunoSEQ multiplex PCR. Of about 190,000 clones in the sample, more than 70% were seen once. Turning to this clone: Relative to the germline gene, one junction end is altered; a read error may explain this.

CDR1 and CDR2 (germline): MDHEN, SYDVKM. This CDR3 comprises 12 residues. Cohorts were based on clinical histories the participants reported. This clonotype originated in a man aged 40-49 years with acute COVID-19. Sequenced material: PBMCs or T cells enriched from blood (not recorded which). The J gene is TRBJ2-1, the V gene TRBV28, with 8 bases matching TRBD2. CDR3 bases: TGTGCCAGCAGACTAGCCGGGACTAGGGTAGTCTTC. As protein: CASRLAGTRVVF.